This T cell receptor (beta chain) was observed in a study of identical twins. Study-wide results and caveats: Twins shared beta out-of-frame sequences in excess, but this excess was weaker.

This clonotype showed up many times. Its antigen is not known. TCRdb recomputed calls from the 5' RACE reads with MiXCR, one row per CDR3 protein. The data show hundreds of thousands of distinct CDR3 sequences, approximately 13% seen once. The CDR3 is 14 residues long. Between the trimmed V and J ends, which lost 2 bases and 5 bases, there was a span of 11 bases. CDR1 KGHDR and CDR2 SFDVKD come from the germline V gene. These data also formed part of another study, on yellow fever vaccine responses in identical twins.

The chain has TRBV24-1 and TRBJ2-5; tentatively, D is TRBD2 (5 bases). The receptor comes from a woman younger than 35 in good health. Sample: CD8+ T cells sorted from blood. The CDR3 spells CATSDSGWPETQYF. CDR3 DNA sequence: TGTGCCACCAGTGATTCGGGATGGCCGGAGACCCAGTACTTC.